This entry lists 10 T cell receptor beta chains sequenced from one sample in a study of blood T cell repertoires in COVID-19. Here immunoSEQ multiplex PCR was the method, and the copy in TCRdb shows in-frame clones only, minus some. This table holds over 70,000 clones, 65% to 90% found once. The sample comprised peripheral blood. All receptors come from a young man with COVID-19, enrolled during active disease.

This chain links TRBV28 with TRBJ1-2, with TRBD1 matching 10 bases. Losses at the gene ends were 3 bases for V and 2 bases for J; bases not matched to a gene: 12. The V gene's germline CDR1 is MDHEN and CDR2 SYDVKM. CDR3 length: 18 residues. CDR3 in amino acids: CASSFVFGTGDINYGYTF. CDR3 nucleotide sequence: TGTGCCAGCAGTTTCGTTTTCGGGACAGGGGACATAAACTATGGCTACACCTTC.

The V and J genes are TRBV7-8 and TRBJ2-5; a weak D match, TRBD1 (6 bases). The CDR3 length is 14 residues. Germline CDR1 and CDR2: SGHVS and FQNEAQ. Trimming shortened V by 5 bases and J by 7 bases, and 17 bases separated the two germline ends. This CDR3 reads CASSLRGGKVTQYF. CDR3 DNA: TGTGCCAGCAGCCTCAGGGGCGGCAAGGTGACCCAGTACTTC.

This sequence joins TRBV9 and TRBJ2-5; 9 bases fit TRBD2. Germline V gene data show CDR1 as SGDLS and CDR2 as YYNGEE. This CDR3 contains 13 residues. V shed 4 bases and J 7 bases; nucleotides not matched to a gene: 5. CDR3 in DNA: TGTGCCAGCAGCCCCGCGGGAGGGGGGACCCAGTACTTC. It yields the protein CASSPAGGGTQYF. Full variable domain (remainder filled in from reference TRBV9 and TRBJ2-5): DSGVTQTPKHLITATGQRVTLRCSPRSGDLSVYWYQQSLDQGLQFLIQYYNGEERAKGNILERFSAQQFPDLHSELNLSSLELGDSALYFCASSPAGGGTQYFGPGTRLLVL.

This sequence joins TRBV27 and TRBJ1-1; 7 bases agree with TRBD1. The CDR3 is made up of 14 amino acids. The J segment lost 4 bases and the V segment lost 6 bases, leaving 8 bases of the junction unmatched. The germline CDR1 and CDR2 sequences are MNHEY and SMNVEV (reference sequence). CDR3 nucleotide sequence: TGTGCCAGCAGACAGGGACAGCCGTCCACTGAAGCTTTCTTT. Residues: CASRQGQPSTEAFF.

The rearrangement joins TRBV5-5 to TRBJ1-1; TRBD1 is a possible D gene (6 bases). V was clipped by 5 bases and J by 5 bases, with 13 bases between them. Germline V lookup: CDR1 SGHKS, CDR2 YYEKEE (reference sequence). The CDR3 runs 13 residues. CDR3 residues: CASSQPTGTEAFF. Written as DNA, the CDR3 is TGTGCCAGCAGTCAACCCACAGGGACTGAAGCTTTCTTT. The whole variable domain, remainder taken from reference TRBV5-5 and TRBJ1-1, is DAGVTQSPTHLIKTRGQQVTLRCSPISGHKSVSWYQQVLGQGPQFIFQYYEKEERGRGNFPDRFSARQFPNYSSELNVNALLLGDSALYLCASSQPTGTEAFFGQGTRLTVV.

The rearrangement joins TRBV20-1 to TRBJ2-4, with 7 bases identical to TRBD2. The CDR3 extends over 13 amino acids. Germline V gives CDR1 DFQATT, CDR2 SNEGSKA (reference sequence). The junction had 3 bases not matched to a gene; V was cut back by 3 bases and J by 4 bases. The CDR3 nucleotides read TGCAGTGCTAGTCGGCGGGAGAAAAACATTCAGTACTTC. Translation gives CSASRREKNIQYF.

In this sample, this clone turned up a few times. This sequence joins TRBV20-1 and TRBJ2-5; no clear D gene. The CDR3 is 11 residues long. The ends were cut back, 5 bases at V and 4 bases at J, with 8 bases in the middle. Germline V gives CDR1 DFQATT, CDR2 SNEGSKA (reference sequence). CDR3 bases: TGCAGTGCTCCTATCCGAGAGACCCAGTACTTC. The encoded protein is CSAPIRETQYF.

A remark on this clone: One end of the junction fails to match germline, which may point to a read error. V usage is TRBV7-9 and J usage is TRBJ1-4; D is uncertain. Germline CDR1 reads SEHNR; CDR2 reads FQNEAQ (reference sequence). The CDR3 runs to 14 residues. This CDR3 reads CASRLGATNEKLFF. The CDR3 DNA sequence: TGTGCCAGCAGGTTAGGCGCAACTAATGAAAAACTGTTTTTT.

The sample holds one count of this clone. This rearrangement joins TRBV28 to TRBJ2-5; 8 bases match TRBD1. The germline gives CDR1 MDHEN, CDR2 SYDVKM. V gave up 1 base and J gave up 5 bases; unmatched junction bases: 9. The CDR3 has 16 amino acids. The CDR3 here is CASSLYPRTGWETQYF. DNA for the CDR3: TGTGCCAGCAGTTTATACCCCCGGACAGGGTGGGAGACCCAGTACTTC.

V gene TRBV5-1 combines with J gene TRBJ1-1, with 7 bases identical to TRBD1. From germline, CDR1 is SGHRS and CDR2 YFSETQ. V lost 0 bases, J lost 0 bases, and 11 bases stayed unmatched. This CDR3 is 18 amino acids long. This CDR3 is CASSLGLITGQLNTEAFF. The CDR3 region has the DNA TGCGCCAGCAGCTTGGGATTAATTACGGGACAGCTGAACACTGAAGCTTTCTTT. Based on the CDR3 plus reference TRBV5-1 and TRBJ1-1, the full variable domain is KAGVTQTPRYLIKTRGQQVTLSCSPISGHRSVSWYQQTPGQGLQFLFEYFSETQRNKGNFPGRFSGRQFSNSRSEMNVSTLELGDSALYLCASSLGLITGQLNTEAFFGQGTRLTVV.